These T cell receptor beta chains were read from a single sample in a study of blood T cells in healthy people across ages. TCRdb called the 5' RACE reads again in MiXCR, with one record for every CDR3 protein. The repertoire holds approximately 600,000 distinct CDR3 sequences, with approximately 59% as singletons. Source material: blood. The receptors come from a man aged 55 to 69 in good health. CDR3s leave out the opening cysteine and the closing phenylalanine or tryptophan. Clone size is shown for a subset of rows, as once, few, many or a class of expanded clone.

size	V	J	CDR3
NA	TRBV10-3	TRBJ1-2	AIKGTEGPPYYGYT
NA	TRBV2	TRBJ1-5	ASSLQGAGQPQH
few	TRBV25-1	TRBJ2-5	ASSDPASFRGGRTQY
NA	TRBV4-1	TRBJ1-2	ASSQAEQVYGYT
NA	TRBV4-2	TRBJ2-4	ASSQGRNYLAKNIQY
few	TRBV20-1	TRBJ2-5	SARDWAGKETQY
NA	TRBV20-1	TRBJ2-3	SATSGSGGPSSTDTQY
NA	TRBV9	TRBJ2-2	ASSVDGALTGELF
NA	TRBV7-2	TRBJ1-3	ASSPPGTSGGNTIY
NA	TRBV24-1	TRBJ2-7	ATSQGYEQY